The rows below give T cell receptor beta chains drawn from one sample of a study of cytomegalovirus exposure and HLA in healthy donors. The repertoire was sequenced with immunoSEQ multiplex PCR; TCRdb's copy has only in-frame clones and lacks some. The sample has almost 75,000 clones, around four fifths seen once. Sequenced material: PBMCs. The receptors derive from a man in his thirties or forties in good health and CMV-seronegative. The CDR3 runs from the conserved cysteine through the conserved F or W. The D gene is left open where the match is weak. The size of a clone is reported for some rows only, either as once, few or many, or as a class for expanded clones.

v_call: TRBV12-5
d_call: TRBD1
j_call: TRBJ1-3
clone_size: -
cdr3_aa: CASGPGTGVSGNTIYF
cdr3_nt: TGTGCTAGTGGACCCGGGACAGGAGTGTCGGGAAACACCATATATTTT

v_call: TRBV5-1
d_call: -
j_call: TRBJ2-4
clone_size: once
cdr3_aa: CASSPAVFAKDQYF
cdr3_nt: TGCGCCAGCAGCCCGGCGGTCTTCGCCAAGGATCAGTACTTC

v_call: TRBV13
d_call: TRBD1
j_call: TRBJ1-1
clone_size: -
cdr3_aa: CASSLPPRGYGRTEAFF
cdr3_nt: TGTGCCAGCAGCTTACCCCCCAGGGGGTATGGGAGGACTGAAGCTTTCTTT

v_call: TRBV5-1
d_call: TRBD1
j_call: TRBJ2-4
clone_size: -
cdr3_aa: CASSQLTGDAKNIQYF
cdr3_nt: TGCGCCAGCAGCCAACTGACAGGGGACGCCAAAAACATTCAGTACTTC

v_call: TRBV27
d_call: TRBD1
j_call: TRBJ2-7
clone_size: -
cdr3_aa: CASSLFPGQGSEQYF
cdr3_nt: TGTGCCAGCAGCCTCTTTCCGGGACAGGGTTCCGAGCAGTACTTC

v_call: TRBV7-3
d_call: -
j_call: TRBJ1-2
clone_size: few
cdr3_aa: CASSLRSAGMDGYTF
cdr3_nt: TGTGCCAGCAGCCTCAGGTCCGCAGGGATGGATGGCTACACCTTC

v_call: TRBV7-2
d_call: -
j_call: TRBJ2-7
clone_size: -
cdr3_aa: CASSISDSESSYEQYF
cdr3_nt: TGTGCCAGCAGCATCTCTGACTCCGAGAGCTCCTACGAGCAGTACTTC

v_call: TRBV18
d_call: TRBD1
j_call: TRBJ2-2
clone_size: -
cdr3_aa: CASSPNNRGTTGELFF
cdr3_nt: TGTGCCAGCTCACCAAACAACAGGGGGACAACCGGGGAGCTGTTTTTT

v_call: TRBV29-1
d_call: -
j_call: TRBJ2-3
clone_size: once
cdr3_aa: CSAHRGLSTDTQYF
cdr3_nt: TGCAGCGCCCACAGGGGACTGAGCACAGATACGCAGTATTTT

v_call: TRBV10-3
d_call: TRBD1
j_call: TRBJ1-6
clone_size: -
cdr3_aa: CATEPDRDGSPLHF
cdr3_nt: TGTGCAACAGAACCGGACAGGGACGGTTCACCCCTCCACTTT

v_call: TRBV29-1
d_call: -
j_call: TRBJ2-5
clone_size: -
cdr3_aa: CSVGSGLLMETQYF
cdr3_nt: TGCAGCGTTGGTTCGGGACTCTTGATGGAGACCCAGTACTTC

v_call: TRBV12-5
d_call: -
j_call: TRBJ2-1
clone_size: -
cdr3_aa: CASAHGLKSYNEQFF
cdr3_nt: TGTGCTAGTGCCCATGGACTAAAATCCTACAATGAGCAGTTCTTC

v_call: TRBV7-8
d_call: -
j_call: TRBJ1-1
clone_size: -
cdr3_aa: CASSADRQDTEAFF
cdr3_nt: TGTGCCAGCAGCGCCGACAGGCAGGACACTGAAGCTTTCTTT

v_call: TRBV5-1
d_call: TRBD1
j_call: TRBJ1-3
clone_size: -
cdr3_aa: CASSTRTGSSGNTIYF
cdr3_nt: TGCGCCAGCAGCACACGGACAGGGAGCTCTGGAAACACCATATATTTT

v_call: TRBV6-1
d_call: TRBD2
j_call: TRBJ2-1
clone_size: -
cdr3_aa: CASSEEVAGGEEQFF
cdr3_nt: TGTGCCAGCAGTGAAGAGGTAGCGGGAGGAGAGGAGCAGTTCTTC

v_call: TRBV5-4
d_call: -
j_call: TRBJ1-2
clone_size: -
cdr3_aa: CASSTRGQGGYTF
cdr3_nt: TGTGCCAGCAGCACAAGGGGTCAGGGGGGCTACACCTTC

v_call: TRBV4-1
d_call: -
j_call: TRBJ2-3
clone_size: once
cdr3_aa: CASSQQGIASTDTQYF
cdr3_nt: TGCGCCAGCAGCCAACAGGGGATAGCTAGCACAGATACGCAGTATTTT